Reported below is one TCR beta chain. Germline values: CDR1 KGHSH, CDR2 LQKENI. This CDR3 spans 15 amino acids. The germline V and J ends were trimmed by 3 bases and 7 bases, with 18 bases remaining between them. The material for each subset, its genomic DNA, was split evenly across several immunoSEQ plates. Using immunoSEQ multiplex PCR, the repertoire was profiled, and TCRdb retains in-frame clones only, with some absent. The sample lists some 2.1 million clones, 95% seen once, with 0.1% to 0.15% in the top ten. The source of the sample is a study of shared clonotypes between healthy human individuals.

Sequenced input: naive CD4+ T cells sorted from blood. The sample's subset: CD45RA+ positively selected. The chain employs TRBV18 and TRBJ1-2; D remains ambiguous. This TCR came from a man aged 18 to 35 in good health. The CDR3 reads CASSPTQDALSGYTF. The CDR3 DNA reads TGTGCCAGCTCACCGACGCAGGACGCCCTGAGTGGCTACACCTTC.